This T cell receptor (beta chain) was captured by sequencing in a study of cytomegalovirus exposure and HLA in healthy donors. Study outcomes and limitations: For most TCR sequences rarity was the rule, although some public TCRs occurred in many donors.

With V trimmed by 8 bases and J by 8 bases, 8 bases remained unmatched. The CDR3 loop spans 15 amino acids. The V gene's germline CDR1 is SGHAT and CDR2 FQNNGV. Researchers ran the PCR with 60 Vbeta and 13 Jbeta primers. Sequencing was performed with immunoSEQ multiplex PCR; in TCRdb, only in-frame clones are kept and a portion is missing. The sample includes about 180,000 clones, 80% of them seen just once. Turning to this clone: Its antigen is currently unknown.

Healthy individuals who donated bone marrow served as the donors. The TCR originated in a girl aged 10-17 years in good health and CMV-seropositive. The chain uses TRBV11-2 and TRBJ2-2; 13 bases align to TRBD2. Sequenced: PBMCs. The CDR3 DNA follows: TGTGCCAGCGGACTAGCGGGAGCATGGAGGGGGGAGCTGTTTTTT. Its protein is CASGLAGAWRGELFF.